This T cell receptor beta chain was captured by sequencing in a study of blood T cells in healthy people across ages. The V gene end was trimmed by 2 bases and the J gene end by 7 bases; junction bases not matched to a gene: 7. The CDR3 covers 16 residues. Per the germline V gene, CDR1 is MNHEY and CDR2 is SVGAGI. With a J-beta primer mix and a sample-barcoded 5' primer, a second PCR ran 7 to 11 cycles. TCRdb redid the calling of the 5' RACE reads with MiXCR, one entry per CDR3 protein. The sample has about 1.8 million distinct CDR3 sequences; about 49% are singletons. The TCR sequence derives from a woman aged 40-49 years in good health. The gene calls are TRBV6-5 and TRBJ1-6; 8 nucleotides match TRBD1. The source material was blood. The CDR3, as DNA: TGTGCCAGCAGTTACGTGAGGACAGGGCAGAATTCACCCCTCCACTTT. This gives the protein CASSYVRTGQNSPLHF.